The 26 T cell receptor beta chains in this list originate from one sample, sequenced in a study of STAT3 mutations in large granular lymphocyte leukemia (dated by TCRdb to 2018 to 2020). These receptors' antigens are unknown. What the study reported, not specific to this receptor: Every T-LGLL patient showed at least one immunodominant TCRbeta clonotype, and about half showed multiple immunodominant subclonotypes.

The library was generated by the immunoSEQ multiplex PCR assay. Here the immuneACCESS table is served through TCRdb, limited to in-frame sequences with V and J called. Missing clones are a known gap in these copies; in checked studies unresolved V genes cover under half, and the rest lacks a known reason. This sample holds 8,500 to 11,000 clones; about 85% were observed only once. The ten largest clones add up to over 25% of the sample. Sequencing used peripheral blood mononuclear cells. The receptors here all came from a man aged 55 to 70 with T-cell large granular lymphocyte leukemia. Some clones in this sample may be carry-over from other donors' samples. The age is the age at diagnosis.

The V call is TRBV5-1, the J call TRBJ2-3, with D perhaps TRBD1 or TRBD2 (6 bases each). Trimming took 3 bases from V and 6 from J, leaving 14 bases between them. This CDR3 spans 14 amino acids. The germline V gene has CDR1 SGHRS and CDR2 YFSETQ. The CDR3 reads CASSSLGGGDTQYF. DNA of the CDR3: TGCGCCAGCAGCTCGCTTGGAGGGGGGGATACGCAGTATTTT.

The chain couples TRBV4-1 to TRBJ1-1; TRBD1 aligns across 7 bases. Germline V gene data show CDR1 as MGHRA and CDR2 as YSYEKL. V was clipped by 4 bases and J by 3 bases; unmatched bases: 5. CDR3 length: 14 residues. The CDR3 loop reads CASSPRQGHTEAFF. In DNA, the CDR3 is TGCGCCAGCAGCCCCCGACAGGGACACACTGAAGCTTTCTTT.

This chain uses TRBV28 with TRBJ1-5, with no clear D. Trimming removed 3 bases from V and 5 bases from J, with 8 bases in between. The CDR3 extends over 13 amino acids. The V gene's germline CDR1 is MDHEN and CDR2 SYDVKM. CDR3 protein: CASSLPGDQPQHF. The CDR3 DNA reads TGTGCCAGCAGTTTGCCTGGGGATCAGCCCCAGCATTTT.

The chain combines TRBV4-3 with TRBJ2-2, with D unclear. This CDR3 region has 13 residues. In germline, CDR1 is LGHNA, CDR2 YSLEER. Trimming removed 4 bases at V and 6 bases at J, with 9 bases between. The CDR3 here is CASSPAYAGELFF. Written as DNA, the CDR3 is TGCGCCAGCAGCCCCGCTTATGCCGGGGAGCTGTTTTTT.

The chain employs TRBV5-1 and TRBJ2-3, with D unresolved. Germline V gene sequence: CDR1 SGHRS, CDR2 YFSETQ. The germline V and J ends were trimmed by 6 bases and 4 bases, with 18 bases remaining between them. The CDR3 length is 15 residues. CDR3 sequence: CASTRDGVSADTQYF. In DNA form, the CDR3 reads TGCGCCAGCACCCGAGATGGGGTGTCCGCAGATACGCAGTATTTT.

The V and J genes are TRBV28 and TRBJ1-1; maybe TRBD1 (5 bases). Germline V gives CDR1 MDHEN, CDR2 SYDVKM. V lost 3 bases, J lost 3 bases, and 5 bases lay in between. The CDR3 runs to 12 residues. The CDR3 sequence: CASSFRDTEAFF. The CDR3 DNA is TGTGCCAGCAGTTTCAGGGACACTGAAGCTTTCTTT.

The rearrangement links TRBV7-9 to TRBJ2-2, with D possibly matching TRBD1 (6 bases). There are 16 residues in the CDR3. The V gene lost 4 bases and the J gene lost 4 bases, with 16 bases spanning the gap. Germline CDR1 SEHNR, CDR2 FQNEAQ (reference sequence). In nucleotides, the CDR3 is TGTGCCAGCAGCTCGCCCGACAGGAAATTCACCGGGGAGCTGTTTTTT. Translated: CASSSPDRKFTGELFF.

The CDR3 here is CAWRKGGYTF. The CDR3 DNA is TGTGCCTGGAGAAAGGGTGGCTACACCTTC. The rearrangement uses TRBV30 and TRBJ1-2, with D unresolved. The germline CDR1 and CDR2 sequences are GTSNPN and SVGIG (reference sequence). The germline V and J ends were trimmed by 3 bases and 7 bases, with 6 bases remaining between them. CDR3 length: 10 residues. Full variable domain (rest looked up from reference TRBV30 and TRBJ1-2): SQTIHQWPATLVQPVGSPLSLECTVEGTSNPNLYWYRQAAGRGLQLLFYSVGIGQISSEVPQNLSASRPQDRQFILSSKKLLLSDSGFYLCAWRKGGYTFGSGTRLTVV.

The CDR3 nucleotides read TGTGCCAGTAGTCCCGACAGGGGAAGCAATCAGCCCCAGCATTTT. This sequence encodes CASSPDRGSNQPQHF. The genes are TRBV19 and TRBJ1-5, with 8 positions matching TRBD1. Trimming removed 5 bases from V and 1 base from J; junction bases left unmatched: 4. The CDR3 totals 15 residues. From germline, CDR1 is LNHDA and CDR2 SQIVND (reference sequence).

The rearrangement uses TRBV27 and TRBJ1-5, with D perhaps TRBD1 (5 bases). V shed 3 bases and J shed 3 bases, with 12 bases lying between them. Germline V gene lookup returns CDR1 MNHEY and CDR2 SMNVEV (reference sequence). The CDR3 extends over 15 amino acids. The CDR3 loop is CASSFGGQVNQPQHF. The CDR3 DNA reads as TGTGCCAGCAGTTTTGGGGGTCAAGTCAATCAGCCCCAGCATTTT.

The V and J genes are TRBV7-8 and TRBJ2-1; 8 positions match TRBD2. The CDR3 has 15 residues. Per germline, CDR1 SGHVS and CDR2 FQNEAQ. V trimming: 5 bases; J trimming: 8 bases; junction bases outside the gene matches: 11. CDR3 sequence (DNA): TGTGCCAGCAGCAGGAAAGCGGGAGCAGGCGATGAGCAGTTCTTC. Translated, it gives CASSRKAGAGDEQFF.

The chain couples TRBV19 to TRBJ2-7; 9 bases map to TRBD1. The CDR3 runs 14 residues. From germline, CDR1 is LNHDA and CDR2 SQIVND (reference sequence). The V gene end was trimmed by 10 bases and the J gene end by 3 bases; junction bases not matched to a gene: 10. The CDR3 DNA follows: TGTGCCATCCCAGAACAGGGGGCGATCTACGAGCAGTACTTC. Amino acids: CAIPEQGAIYEQYF. The variable domain in full, with the rest retrieved from reference TRBV19 and TRBJ2-7, is DGGITQSPKYLFRKEGQNVTLSCEQNLNHDAMYWYRQDPGQGLRLIYYSQIVNDFQKGDIAEGYSVSREKKESFPLTVTSAQKNPTAFYLCAIPEQGAIYEQYFGPGTRLTVT.

This clone was recorded only once. V is TRBV19 and J is TRBJ1-2, with 7 positions matching TRBD1. Per germline, CDR1 LNHDA and CDR2 SQIVND (reference sequence). The CDR3 is 14 residues long. V shed 3 bases, J shed 1 base, and the junction held 2 bases outside the gene matches. The chain's CDR3 is CASSIGTVNYGYTF. The DNA for the CDR3 is TGTGCCAGTAGTATCGGGACAGTTAACTATGGCTACACCTTC.

The chain joins TRBV27 to TRBJ1-6; a possible D gene is TRBD1 (6 bases). The CDR3 has 16 amino acids. Trimming shortened V by 3 bases and J by 7 bases, and 16 bases separated the two germline ends. Looked up from germline, CDR1 is MNHEY and CDR2 is SMNVEV (reference sequence). CDR3 residues: CASSFRGPGDNSPLHF. CDR3 coding DNA: TGTGCCAGCAGTTTTCGGGGGCCGGGGGACAATTCACCCCTCCACTTT.

In its sample, this clone was seen once. The junction differs from germline at one of its ends, possibly a read error. The chain recombines TRBV29-1 with TRBJ2-7; 9 nucleotides line up with TRBD1. Germline-derived CDR1 and CDR2 are SQVTM and ANQGSEA. The CDR3 totals 14 residues. This CDR3 is CSVEAAGQGLPRAF. CDR3 nucleotide sequence: TGCAGCGTTGAAGCGGCGGGACAGGGCCTACCTCGCGCCTTC.

The genes are TRBV6-5 and TRBJ2-4, with D possibly being TRBD1 (6 bases). Trimming shortened V by 4 bases and J by 5 bases, and 18 bases separated the two germline ends. This CDR3 comprises 16 residues. Germline V gives CDR1 MNHEY, CDR2 SVGAGI. The CDR3 DNA follows: TGTGCCAGCAGTTCGGATCAGGGGTGGCTTCAAAACATTCAGTACTTC. Translating gives CASSSDQGWLQNIQYF.

This chain joins TRBV4-1 and TRBJ2-2; D might be TRBD2 (6 bases). The V end was cut by 0 bases, the J end by 3 bases, with 11 bases between. The CDR3 is made up of 16 amino acids. Germline V gives CDR1 MGHRA, CDR2 YSYEKL. The CDR3 nucleotides are TGCGCCAGCAGCCAAGATGTAGCGGACCACACCGGGGAGCTGTTTTTT. This translates into CASSQDVADHTGELFF.

This clone was seen only a few times. The V and J genes are TRBV9 and TRBJ2-2; TRBD2 aligns across 8 bases. The CDR3 is 15 residues long. Per germline, CDR1 SGDLS and CDR2 YYNGEE. V lost 4 bases and J lost 0; bases outside the gene matches: 2. Here the CDR3 DNA reads TGTGCCAGCAGCCTAGCGGGTTCGAACACCGGGGAGCTGTTTTTT. This codes for CASSLAGSNTGELFF.

The gene calls are TRBV7-9 and TRBJ1-1; no clear D. Per germline, CDR1 SEHNR and CDR2 FQNEAQ (reference sequence). The V and J ends lost 8 bases and 5 bases respectively, with 18 bases between them. There are 14 residues in the CDR3. CDR3 bases: TGTGCCAGCCGAACCCACCTGCTCGGGACTGAAGCTTTCTTT. It encodes CASRTHLLGTEAFF.

This clone was found a few times. The chain has TRBV19 and TRBJ1-3; D perhaps matches TRBD1 (5 bases). The CDR3 has 16 amino acids. Germline V gene data show CDR1 as LNHDA and CDR2 as SQIVND (reference sequence). The V gene lost 8 bases and the J gene lost 0 bases, with 17 bases spanning the gap. In DNA form, the CDR3 reads TGTGCCAGTCAAGGGGTGTTTGTGGGCTCTGGAAACACCATATATTTT. The encoded protein is CASQGVFVGSGNTIYF.

The gene calls are TRBV5-1 and TRBJ2-3; 11 bases agree with TRBD2. This CDR3 contains 17 residues. The germline gives CDR1 SGHRS, CDR2 YFSETQ. Germline trimming cut 0 bases from V and 4 bases from J; bases unmatched to any gene: 7. The CDR3 DNA is TGCGCCAGCAGCTTGGAACTAGCGGGGGCGTTCGCAGATACGCAGTATTTT. It is translated as CASSLELAGAFADTQYF.

V gene TRBV28 combines with J gene TRBJ2-1, with TRBD2 matching 8 bases. The CDR3 runs to 15 residues. CDR1 and CDR2 from the germline V gene are MDHEN and SYDVKM. J gave up 0 bases and V 5 bases, and 3 bases lay outside the gene matches. CDR3 DNA: TGTGCCAGCAGTGGTAGCGGGGCCTCCTACAATGAGCAGTTCTTC. This sequence encodes CASSGSGASYNEQFF.

The chain combines TRBV18 with TRBJ2-2, with TRBD2 identical over 15 bases. The V and J ends lost 4 bases and 5 bases, in that order; junction bases with no gene match: 14. Germline values: CDR1 KGHSH, CDR2 LQKENI. The CDR3 covers 20 residues. CDR3 DNA sequence: TGTGCCAGCTCACTCACCGGGACTAGCGGGAGGCGCCAGAGGACCGGGGAGCTGTTTTTT. Translated, it gives CASSLTGTSGRRQRTGELFF.

The gene calls are TRBV18 and TRBJ2-4; 8 bases map to TRBD1. The J segment lost 5 bases and the V segment lost 8 bases, leaving 14 bases of the junction unmatched. Per germline, CDR1 KGHSH and CDR2 LQKENI. The CDR3 spans 16 residues. For the CDR3, the DNA is TGTGCCAGCACAGAGAACCATGGACAGGGACAAAACATTCAGTACTTC. It specifies CASTENHGQGQNIQYF.

The chain has TRBV7-9 and TRBJ1-6; 8 bases agree with TRBD1. Germline V gene lookup returns CDR1 SEHNR and CDR2 FQNEAQ (reference sequence). This CDR3 contains 14 residues. V was clipped by 5 bases and J by 10 bases; unmatched bases: 7. The CDR3 DNA reads as TGTGCCAGCAGCACCGGACAGGGAGAATCACCCCTCCACTTT. As protein: CASSTGQGESPLHF.

The chain uses TRBV30 and TRBJ2-5; D is uncertain. Germline V gene lookup returns CDR1 GTSNPN and CDR2 SVGIG (reference sequence). This CDR3 has 10 residues. The ends were cut back, 6 bases at V and 8 bases at J, with 10 bases in the middle. The CDR3 nucleotides read TGTGCCTGCATTAGTAATACCCAGTACTTC. Its translation is CACISNTQYF.